The T cell receptor (beta chain) described here comes from a study of cytomegalovirus exposure and HLA in healthy donors. Study-level results: The majority of CMV-associated TCR beta chains were reported as apparently HLA-restricted in a later analysis. For most TCR beta V segments, an earlier analysis put the productive rate at about 90% or about 30% of the time. TRBV6-2, TRBV6-3 and some other V segments were unresolvable in 87-base-pair reads. An analysis that was carried out later associated about 17,000 TCR beta sequences with HLA alleles at 0.05 false discovery rate.

After removal of 3 bases from V and 6 bases from J, the junction contained 5 bases not matched to a gene. Germline values: CDR1 LNHNV, CDR2 YYDKDF (reference sequence). The CDR3 spans 16 residues. This clone turned up a few times. Its cognate antigen is unknown. The primer mix had 60 Vbeta and 13 Jbeta primers. Profiling relied on immunoSEQ multiplex PCR, and the TCRdb table lists in-frame clones only, not all of them. The repertoire holds under 200,000 clones, with approximately 82% as singletons. The sequenced material came from PBMCs. V is TRBV15 and J is TRBJ1-6, with 10 positions matching TRBD1. This clonotype was obtained from a male donor in good health and CMV-seronegative. The DNA of the CDR3 is TGTGCCACCAGCAGCTTCGGGACAGGGGTTAATTCACCCCTCCACTTT. This encodes CATSSFGTGVNSPLHF.